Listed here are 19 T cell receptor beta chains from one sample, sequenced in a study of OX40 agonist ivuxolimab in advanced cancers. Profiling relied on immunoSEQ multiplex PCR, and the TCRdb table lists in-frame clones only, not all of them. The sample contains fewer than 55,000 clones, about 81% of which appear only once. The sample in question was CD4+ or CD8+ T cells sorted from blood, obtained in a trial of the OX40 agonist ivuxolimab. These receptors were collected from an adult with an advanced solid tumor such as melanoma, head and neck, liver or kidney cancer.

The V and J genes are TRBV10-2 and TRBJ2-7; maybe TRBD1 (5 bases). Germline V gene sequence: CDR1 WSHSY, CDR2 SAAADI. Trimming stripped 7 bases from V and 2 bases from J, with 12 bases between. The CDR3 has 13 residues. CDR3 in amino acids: CASKADRTYEQYF. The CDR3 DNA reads TGCGCCAGCAAAGCCGACAGAACCTACGAGCAGTACTTC.

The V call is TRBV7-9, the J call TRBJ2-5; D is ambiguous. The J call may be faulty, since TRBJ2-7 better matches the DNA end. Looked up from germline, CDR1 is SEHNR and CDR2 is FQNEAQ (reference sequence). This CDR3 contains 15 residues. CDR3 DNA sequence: TGTGCCAGCAGACCAAAGAACGGTTTCCCCGGCGAGCAGTACTTC. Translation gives CASRPKNGFPGEQYF.

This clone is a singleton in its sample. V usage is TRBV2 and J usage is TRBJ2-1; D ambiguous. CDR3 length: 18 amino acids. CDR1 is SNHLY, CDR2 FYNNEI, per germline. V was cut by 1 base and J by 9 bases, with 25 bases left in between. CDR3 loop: CASSEDLPSLSSQPEQFF. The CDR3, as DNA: TGTGCCAGCAGTGAAGACCTCCCCTCCCTTAGCAGCCAGCCTGAGCAGTTCTTC.

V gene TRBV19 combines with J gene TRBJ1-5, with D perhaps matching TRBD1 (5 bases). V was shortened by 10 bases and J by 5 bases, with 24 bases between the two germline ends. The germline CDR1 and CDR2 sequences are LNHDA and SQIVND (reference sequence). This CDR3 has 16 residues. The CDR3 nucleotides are TGTGCCACTACGGGTGGTCCCGGGGGATCCCATCAGCCCCAGCATTTT. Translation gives CATTGGPGGSHQPQHF.

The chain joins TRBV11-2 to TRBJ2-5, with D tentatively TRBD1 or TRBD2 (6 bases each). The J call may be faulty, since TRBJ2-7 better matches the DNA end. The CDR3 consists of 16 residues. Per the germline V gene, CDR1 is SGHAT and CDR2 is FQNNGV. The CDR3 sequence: CASSLISSGGTYEQYF. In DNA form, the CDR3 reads TGTGCCAGCAGCTTAATTTCATCCGGGGGCACCTACGAGCAGTACTTC.

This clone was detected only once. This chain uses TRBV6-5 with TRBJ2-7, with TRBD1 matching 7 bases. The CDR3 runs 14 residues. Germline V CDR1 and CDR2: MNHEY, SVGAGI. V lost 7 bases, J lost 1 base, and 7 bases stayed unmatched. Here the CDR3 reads CASTQQGRSYEQYF. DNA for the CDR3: TGTGCCAGCACGCAACAGGGGCGGTCCTACGAGCAGTACTTC.

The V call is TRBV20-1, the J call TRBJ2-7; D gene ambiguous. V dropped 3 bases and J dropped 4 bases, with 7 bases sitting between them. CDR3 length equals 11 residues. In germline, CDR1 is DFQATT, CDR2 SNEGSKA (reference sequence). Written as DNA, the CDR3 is TGCAGTGCTAGTCATAGATACGAGCAGTACTTC. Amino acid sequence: CSASHRYEQYF.

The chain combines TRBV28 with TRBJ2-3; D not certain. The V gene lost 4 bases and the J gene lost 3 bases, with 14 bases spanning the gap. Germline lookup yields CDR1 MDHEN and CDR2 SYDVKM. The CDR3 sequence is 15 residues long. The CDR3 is CASSSSRFRTDTQYF. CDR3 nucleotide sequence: TGTGCCAGCAGTTCCTCTAGATTTCGGACAGATACGCAGTATTTT.

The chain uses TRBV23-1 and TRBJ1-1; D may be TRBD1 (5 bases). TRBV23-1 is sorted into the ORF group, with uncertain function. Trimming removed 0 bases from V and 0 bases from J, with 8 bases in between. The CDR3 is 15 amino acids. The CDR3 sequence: CASSQSEGLNTEAFF. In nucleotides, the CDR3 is TGCGCCAGCAGTCAATCGGAGGGGTTGAACACTGAAGCTTTCTTT.

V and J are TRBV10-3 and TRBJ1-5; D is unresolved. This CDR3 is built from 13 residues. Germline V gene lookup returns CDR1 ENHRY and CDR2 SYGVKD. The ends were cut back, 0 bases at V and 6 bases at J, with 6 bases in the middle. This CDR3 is CAISESEGQPQHF. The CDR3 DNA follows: TGTGCCATCAGTGAGTCCGAAGGTCAGCCCCAGCATTTT.

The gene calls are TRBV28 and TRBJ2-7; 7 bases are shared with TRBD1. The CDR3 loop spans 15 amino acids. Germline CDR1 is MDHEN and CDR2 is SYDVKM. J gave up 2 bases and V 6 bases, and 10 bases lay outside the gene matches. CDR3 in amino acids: CASSSGQTFAYEQYF. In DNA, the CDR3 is TGTGCCAGCAGCTCGGGACAGACCTTTGCCTACGAGCAGTACTTC.

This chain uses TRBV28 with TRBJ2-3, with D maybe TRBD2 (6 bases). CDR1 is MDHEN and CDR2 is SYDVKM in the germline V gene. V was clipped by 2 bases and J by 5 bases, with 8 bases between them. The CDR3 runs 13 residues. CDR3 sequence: CASSLVGGDTQYF. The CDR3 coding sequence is TGTGCCAGCAGTTTAGTGGGGGGAGATACGCAGTATTTT. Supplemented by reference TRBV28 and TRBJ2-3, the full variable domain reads DVKVTQSSRYLVKRTGEKVFLECVQDMDHENMFWYRQDPGLGLRLIYFSYDVKMKEKGDIPEGYSVSREKKERFSLILESASTNQTSMYLCASSLVGGDTQYFGPGTRLTVL.

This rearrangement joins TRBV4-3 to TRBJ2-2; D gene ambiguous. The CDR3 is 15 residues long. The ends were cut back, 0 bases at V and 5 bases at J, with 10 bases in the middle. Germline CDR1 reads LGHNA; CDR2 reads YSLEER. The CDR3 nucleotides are TGCGCCAGCAGCCAAGAGGTCCGAGTGACCGGGGAGCTGTTTTTT. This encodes CASSQEVRVTGELFF.

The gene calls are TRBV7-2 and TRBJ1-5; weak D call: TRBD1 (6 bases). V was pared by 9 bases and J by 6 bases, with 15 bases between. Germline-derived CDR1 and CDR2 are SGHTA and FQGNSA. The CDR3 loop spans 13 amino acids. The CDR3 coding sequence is TGTGCCAGTTCACAGGGAGCGGGTCAGCCCCAGCATTTT. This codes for CASSQGAGQPQHF. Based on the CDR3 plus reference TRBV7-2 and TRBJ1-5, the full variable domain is GAGVSQSPSNKVTEKGKDVELRCDPISGHTALYWYRQSLGQGLEFLIYFQGNSAPDKSGLPSDRFSAERTGGSVSTLTIQRTQQEDSAVYLCASSQGAGQPQHFGDGTRLSIL.

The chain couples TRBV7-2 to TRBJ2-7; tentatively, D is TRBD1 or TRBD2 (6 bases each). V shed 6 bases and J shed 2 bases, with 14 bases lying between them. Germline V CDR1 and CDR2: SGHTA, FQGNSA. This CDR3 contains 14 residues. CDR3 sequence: CASRSGAQPYEQYF. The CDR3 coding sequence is TGTGCCAGCAGGTCGGGGGCCCAGCCCTACGAGCAGTACTTC.

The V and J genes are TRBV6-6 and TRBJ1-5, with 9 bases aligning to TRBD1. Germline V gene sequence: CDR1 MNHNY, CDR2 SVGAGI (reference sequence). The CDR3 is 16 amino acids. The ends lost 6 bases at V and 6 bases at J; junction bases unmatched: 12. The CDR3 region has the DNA TGTGCCAGCAGCTATCAACAGGGGGCGGTGGGTCAGCCCCAGCATTTT. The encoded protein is CASSYQQGAVGQPQHF.

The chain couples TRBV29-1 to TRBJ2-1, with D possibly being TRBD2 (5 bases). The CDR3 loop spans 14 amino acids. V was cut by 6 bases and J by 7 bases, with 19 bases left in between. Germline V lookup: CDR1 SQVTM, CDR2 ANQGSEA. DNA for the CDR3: TGCAGCGTAACTGCGGGCCAACGGTCAAATGAGCAGTTCTTC. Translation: CSVTAGQRSNEQFF.

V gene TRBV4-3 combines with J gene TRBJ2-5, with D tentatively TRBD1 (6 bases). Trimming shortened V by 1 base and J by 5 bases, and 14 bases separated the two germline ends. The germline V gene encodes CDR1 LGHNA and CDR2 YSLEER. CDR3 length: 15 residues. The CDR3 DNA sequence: TGCGCCAGCAGCCAAGTACTCGGACAGTCGGAGACCCAGTACTTC. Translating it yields CASSQVLGQSETQYF.

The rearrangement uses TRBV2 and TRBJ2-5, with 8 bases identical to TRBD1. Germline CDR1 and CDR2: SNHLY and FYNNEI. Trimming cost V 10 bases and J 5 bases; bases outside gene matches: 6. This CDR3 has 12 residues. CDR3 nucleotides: TGTGCCACCACCCGACAGGGGGAGACCCAGTACTTC. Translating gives CATTRQGETQYF.